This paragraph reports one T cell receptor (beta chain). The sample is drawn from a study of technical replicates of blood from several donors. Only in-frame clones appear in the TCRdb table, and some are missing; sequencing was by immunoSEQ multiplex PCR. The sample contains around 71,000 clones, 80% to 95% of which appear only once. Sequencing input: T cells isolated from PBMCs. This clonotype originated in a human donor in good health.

This CDR3 reads CASSENAGNTGELFF. In nucleotides, the CDR3 is TGTGCCAGCAGTGAAAATGCAGGGAACACCGGGGAGCTGTTTTTT. The chain uses TRBV2 and TRBJ2-2; D is unresolved. Per the germline V gene, CDR1 is SNHLY and CDR2 is FYNNEI. This CDR3 is 15 amino acids long. The V gene lost 2 bases and the J gene lost 1 base, with 8 bases spanning the gap.